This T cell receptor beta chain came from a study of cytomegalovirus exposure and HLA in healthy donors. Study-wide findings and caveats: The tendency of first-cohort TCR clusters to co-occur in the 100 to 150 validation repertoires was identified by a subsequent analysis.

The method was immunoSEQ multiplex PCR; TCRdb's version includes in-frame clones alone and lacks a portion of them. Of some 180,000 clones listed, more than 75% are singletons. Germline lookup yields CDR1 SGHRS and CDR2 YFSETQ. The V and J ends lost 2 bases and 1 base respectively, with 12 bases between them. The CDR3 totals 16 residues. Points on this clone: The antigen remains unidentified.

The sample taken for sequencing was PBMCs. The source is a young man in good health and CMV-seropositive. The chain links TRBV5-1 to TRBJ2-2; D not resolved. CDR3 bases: TGCGCCAGCAGCTTTGCCCCCATAGAGAACACCGGGGAGCTGTTTTTT. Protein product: CASSFAPIENTGELFF.